This note documents a single T cell receptor beta chain sequence. The junction does not match germline at one end; this may be a read error. This specimen comes from a study of tumor and adjacent non-tumor tissue in lung cancer. This sample's RNA came from whole unsorted tissue. A modified ARM-PCR protocol with three rounds of nested PCR amplified TCRbeta. TCRdb re-called the multiplex PCR reads with MiXCR, one entry per CDR3 protein. The repertoire holds under 250,000 distinct CDR3 sequences, with over 55% as singletons. Germline CDR1 and CDR2: LGHNA and YSLEER. The CDR3 loop spans 14 amino acids. The chain links TRBV4-3 to TRBJ2-3, with TRBD2 matching over 7 bases. This TCR was sampled from a man aged 55 to 70 with non-small cell lung cancer. The sample consisted of lung tumor tissue. The CDR3 is CAGSPGLSGDTQYF. CDR3 nucleotides: TGCGCCGGCAGCCCGGGACTATCGGGGGATACGCAGTATTTT.